The next 4 T cell receptor beta chains were all read from a single sample in a study of CD8 T cells in Susac syndrome. Random hexamers were used to reverse transcribe roughly 0.5 to 1 ug of RNA. TCRdb re-called the immunoSEQ multiplex PCR reads with MiXCR, one entry per CDR3 protein. Here the sample spans 130,000 to 150,000 distinct CDR3 sequences, approximately 94% being singletons. Specimen: CD4+ T cells from PBMCs. The receptors here all came from a human donor in good health.

The rearrangement joins TRBV7-9 to TRBJ1-2; D remains unclear. The CDR3 runs to 13 residues. Germline assignment: CDR1 SEHNR and CDR2 FQNEAQ (reference sequence). Trimming removed 2 bases at V and 2 bases at J, with 6 bases between. The DNA for the CDR3 is TGTGCCAGCAGCTTACATGGAAACTATGGCTACACCTTC. Amino acid sequence: CASSLHGNYGYTF.

The chain links TRBV2 to TRBJ2-7, with 7 bases lining up with TRBD2. The germline CDR1 and CDR2 sequences are SNHLY and FYNNEI. The CDR3 extends over 13 amino acids. V shed 3 bases, J shed 5 bases, and the junction held 4 bases outside the gene matches. For the CDR3, the DNA is TGTGCCAGCAGTGATGTGGCGGGGGACGAGCAGTACTTC. Translated: CASSDVAGDEQYF.

This chain links TRBV20-1 with TRBJ2-7; D possibly corresponds to TRBD1 (6 bases). The V end was cut by 2 bases, the J end by 2 bases, with 13 bases between. Germline lookup yields CDR1 DFQATT and CDR2 SNEGSKA (reference sequence). The CDR3 loop spans 14 amino acids. The CDR3: CSARRQAKTYEQYF. The CDR3 bases are TGCAGTGCTAGAAGACAGGCGAAGACCTACGAGCAGTACTTC.

The J gene is TRBJ2-2, the V gene TRBV29-1, with a tentative D call TRBD2 (5 bases). The CDR3 totals 14 residues. The V gene lost 3 bases and the J gene lost 1 base, with 9 bases spanning the gap. The V gene's germline CDR1 is SQVTM and CDR2 ANQGSEA. CDR3 nucleotide sequence: TGCAGCGTTGATGGAGGCGGGAACACCGGGGAGCTGTTTTTT. Its protein product is CSVDGGGNTGELFF.